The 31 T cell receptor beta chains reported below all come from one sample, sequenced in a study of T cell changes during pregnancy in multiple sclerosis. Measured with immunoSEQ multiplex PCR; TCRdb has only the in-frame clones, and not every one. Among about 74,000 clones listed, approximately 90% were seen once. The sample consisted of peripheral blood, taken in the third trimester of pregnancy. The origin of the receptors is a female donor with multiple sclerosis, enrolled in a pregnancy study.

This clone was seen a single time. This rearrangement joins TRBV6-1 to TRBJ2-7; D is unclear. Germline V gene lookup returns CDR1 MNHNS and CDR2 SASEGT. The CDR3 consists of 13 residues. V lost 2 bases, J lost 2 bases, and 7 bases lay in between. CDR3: CASSERVPYEQYF. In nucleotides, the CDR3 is TGTGCCAGCAGTGAACGGGTCCCCTACGAGCAGTACTTC.

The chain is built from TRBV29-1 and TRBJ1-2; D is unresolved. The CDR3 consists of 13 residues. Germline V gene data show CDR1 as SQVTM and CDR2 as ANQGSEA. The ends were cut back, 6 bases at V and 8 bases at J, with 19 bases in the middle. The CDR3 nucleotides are TGCAGCGTCCACGGATGGCGGTCCGGCGGCTACACCTTC. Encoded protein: CSVHGWRSGGYTF.

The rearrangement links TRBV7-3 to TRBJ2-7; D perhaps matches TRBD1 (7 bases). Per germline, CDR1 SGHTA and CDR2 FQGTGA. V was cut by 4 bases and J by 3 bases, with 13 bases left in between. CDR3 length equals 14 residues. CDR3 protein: CASSYQGEDYEQYF. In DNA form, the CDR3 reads TGTGCCAGCAGCTACCAGGGGGAGGACTACGAGCAGTACTTC.

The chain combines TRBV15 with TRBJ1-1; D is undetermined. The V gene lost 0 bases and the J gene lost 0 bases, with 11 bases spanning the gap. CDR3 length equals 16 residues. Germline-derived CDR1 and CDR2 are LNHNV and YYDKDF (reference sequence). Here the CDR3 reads CATSRDGGSLNTEAFF. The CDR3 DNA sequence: TGTGCCACCAGCAGAGATGGAGGCAGCCTGAACACTGAAGCTTTCTTT. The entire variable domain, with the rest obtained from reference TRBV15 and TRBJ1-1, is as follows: DAMVIQNPRYQVTQFGKPVTLSCSQTLNHNVMYWYQQKSSQAPKLLFHYYDKDFNNEADTPDNFQSRRPNTSFCFLDIRSPGLGDTAMYLCATSRDGGSLNTEAFFGQGTRLTVV.

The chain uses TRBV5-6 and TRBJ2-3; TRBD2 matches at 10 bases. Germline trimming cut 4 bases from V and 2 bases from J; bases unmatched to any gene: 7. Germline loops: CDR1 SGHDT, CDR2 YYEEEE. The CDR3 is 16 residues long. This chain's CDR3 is CASSLRLAGFTDTQYF. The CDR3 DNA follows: TGTGCCAGCAGCCTTCGACTAGCGGGCTTCACAGATACGCAGTATTTT.

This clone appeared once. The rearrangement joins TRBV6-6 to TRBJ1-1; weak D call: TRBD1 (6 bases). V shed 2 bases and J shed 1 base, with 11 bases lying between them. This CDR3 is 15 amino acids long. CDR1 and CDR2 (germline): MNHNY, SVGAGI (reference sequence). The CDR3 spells CASSYHDRSNTEAFF. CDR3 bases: TGTGCCAGCAGTTACCACGACAGGTCGAACACTGAAGCTTTCTTT.

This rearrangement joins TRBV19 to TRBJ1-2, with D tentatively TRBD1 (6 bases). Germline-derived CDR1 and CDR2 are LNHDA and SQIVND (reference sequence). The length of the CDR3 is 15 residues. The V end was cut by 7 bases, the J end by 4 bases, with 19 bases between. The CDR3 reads CASTAGGGASYGYTF. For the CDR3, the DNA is TGTGCCAGTACCGCTGGAGGGGGGGCAAGCTATGGCTACACCTTC. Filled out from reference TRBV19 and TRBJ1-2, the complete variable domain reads DGGITQSPKYLFRKEGQNVTLSCEQNLNHDAMYWYRQDPGQGLRLIYYSQIVNDFQKGDIAEGYSVSREKKESFPLTVTSAQKNPTAFYLCASTAGGGASYGYTFGSGTRLTVV.

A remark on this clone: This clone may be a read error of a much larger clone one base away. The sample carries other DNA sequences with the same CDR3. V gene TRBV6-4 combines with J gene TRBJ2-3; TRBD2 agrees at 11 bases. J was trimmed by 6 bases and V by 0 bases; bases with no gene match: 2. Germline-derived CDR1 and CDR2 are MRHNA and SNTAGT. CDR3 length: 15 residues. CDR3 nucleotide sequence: TGTGCCAGCAGTGACTCTAGCGGGGGGGCCGATACGCAGTATTTT. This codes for CASSDSSGGADTQYF.

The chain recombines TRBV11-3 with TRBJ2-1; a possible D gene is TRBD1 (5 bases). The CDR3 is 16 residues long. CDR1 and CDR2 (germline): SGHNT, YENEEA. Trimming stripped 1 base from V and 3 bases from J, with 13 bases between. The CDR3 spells CASSLGPGQVYNEQFF. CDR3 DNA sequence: TGTGCCAGCAGCTTAGGGCCCGGACAAGTCTACAATGAGCAGTTCTTC.

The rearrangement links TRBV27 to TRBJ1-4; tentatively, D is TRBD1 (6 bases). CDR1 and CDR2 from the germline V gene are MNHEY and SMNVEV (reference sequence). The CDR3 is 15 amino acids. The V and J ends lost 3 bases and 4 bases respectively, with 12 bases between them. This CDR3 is CASSLRGWLNEKLFF. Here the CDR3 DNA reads TGTGCCAGCAGTTTGAGGGGGTGGCTTAATGAAAAACTGTTTTTT.

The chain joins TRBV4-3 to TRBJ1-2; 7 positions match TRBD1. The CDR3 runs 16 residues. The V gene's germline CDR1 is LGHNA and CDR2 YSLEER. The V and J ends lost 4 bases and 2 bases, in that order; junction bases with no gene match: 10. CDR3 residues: CASSPEPGTANYGYTF. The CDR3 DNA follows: TGCGCCAGCAGCCCGGAACCCGGGACAGCCAACTATGGCTACACCTTC.

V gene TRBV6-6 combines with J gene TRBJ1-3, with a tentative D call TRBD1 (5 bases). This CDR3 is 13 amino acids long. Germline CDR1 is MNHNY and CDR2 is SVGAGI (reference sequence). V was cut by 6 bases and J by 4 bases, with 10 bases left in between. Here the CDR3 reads CASSSGNGNTIYF. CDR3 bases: TGTGCCAGCAGCTCAGGGAACGGAAACACCATATATTTT.

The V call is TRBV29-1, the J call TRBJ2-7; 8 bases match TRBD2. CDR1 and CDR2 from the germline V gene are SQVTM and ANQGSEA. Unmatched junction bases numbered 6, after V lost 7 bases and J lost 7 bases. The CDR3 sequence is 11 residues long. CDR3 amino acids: CSGVRGGEQYF. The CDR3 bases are TGCAGCGGTGTTCGGGGGGGGGAGCAGTACTTC.

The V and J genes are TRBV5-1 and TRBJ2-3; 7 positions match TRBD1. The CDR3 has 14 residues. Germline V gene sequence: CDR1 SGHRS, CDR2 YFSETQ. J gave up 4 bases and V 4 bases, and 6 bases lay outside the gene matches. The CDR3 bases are TGCGCCAGCAGCCTTAGGACAGGTCCAGATACGCAGTATTTT. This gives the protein CASSLRTGPDTQYF.

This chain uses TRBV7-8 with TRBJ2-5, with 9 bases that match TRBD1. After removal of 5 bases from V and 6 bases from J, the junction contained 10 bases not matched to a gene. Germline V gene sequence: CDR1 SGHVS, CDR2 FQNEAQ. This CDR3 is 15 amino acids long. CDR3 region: CASSPLRDRVQTQYF. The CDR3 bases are TGTGCCAGCAGCCCGCTCCGGGACAGGGTTCAGACCCAGTACTTC.

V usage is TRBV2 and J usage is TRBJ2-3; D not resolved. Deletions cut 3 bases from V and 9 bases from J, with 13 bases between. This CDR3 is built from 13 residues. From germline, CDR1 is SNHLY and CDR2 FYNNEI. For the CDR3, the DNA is TGTGCCAGCAGTGATGGGTGGAAGCGCACGCAGTATTTT. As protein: CASSDGWKRTQYF.

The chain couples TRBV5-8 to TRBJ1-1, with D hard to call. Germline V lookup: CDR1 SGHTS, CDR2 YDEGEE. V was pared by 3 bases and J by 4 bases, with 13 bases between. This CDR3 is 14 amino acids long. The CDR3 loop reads CASSSPGLGTEAFF. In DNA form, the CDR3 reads TGTGCCAGCAGCTCCCCGGGGTTGGGCACTGAAGCTTTCTTT.

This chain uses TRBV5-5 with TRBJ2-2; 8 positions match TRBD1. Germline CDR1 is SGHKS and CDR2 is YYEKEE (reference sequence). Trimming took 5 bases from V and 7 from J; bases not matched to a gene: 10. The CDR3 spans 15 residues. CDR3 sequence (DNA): TGTGCCAGCAGTCCCTGGACAGGGTACAACGGGGAGCTGTTTTTT. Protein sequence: CASSPWTGYNGELFF. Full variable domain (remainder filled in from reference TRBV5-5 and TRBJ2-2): DAGVTQSPTHLIKTRGQQVTLRCSPISGHKSVSWYQQVLGQGPQFIFQYYEKEERGRGNFPDRFSARQFPNYSSELNVNALLLGDSALYLCASSPWTGYNGELFFGEGSRLTVL.

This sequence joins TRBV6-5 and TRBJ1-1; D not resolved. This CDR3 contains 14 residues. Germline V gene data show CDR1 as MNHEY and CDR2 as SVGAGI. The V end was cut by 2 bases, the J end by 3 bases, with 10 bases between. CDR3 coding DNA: TGTGCCAGCAGTTACGCTCTACGGTACACTGAAGCTTTCTTT. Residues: CASSYALRYTEAFF.

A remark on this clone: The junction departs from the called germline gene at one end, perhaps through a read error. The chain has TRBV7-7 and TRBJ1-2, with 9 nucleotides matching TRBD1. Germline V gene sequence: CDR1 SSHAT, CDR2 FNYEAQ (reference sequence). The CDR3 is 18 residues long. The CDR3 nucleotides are TGTGCTAGCAGCTTAGATGGAATATCGACAGGGGGGGCCTATGGCTACACCTTC. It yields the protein CASSLDGISTGGAYGYTF.

CDR3 protein: CASSLRETQYF. CDR3 in DNA: TGTGCCAGCAGCTTGCGGGAGACCCAGTACTTC. The genes are TRBV5-6 and TRBJ2-5; D unresolved. Trimming removed 1 base from V and 5 bases from J, with 3 bases in between. The CDR3 runs to 11 residues. CDR1 and CDR2 (germline): SGHDT, YYEEEE.

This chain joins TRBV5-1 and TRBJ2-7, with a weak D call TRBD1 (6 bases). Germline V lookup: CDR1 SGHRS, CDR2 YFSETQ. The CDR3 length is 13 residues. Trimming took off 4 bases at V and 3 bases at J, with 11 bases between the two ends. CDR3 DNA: TGCGCCAGCAGCATCCAGGGGAACTACGAGCAGTACTTC. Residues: CASSIQGNYEQYF.

The chain's CDR3 is CASRPGLAGGTDTQYF. The CDR3 DNA is TGTGCCAGCAGGCCGGGACTAGCGGGGGGGACAGATACGCAGTATTTT. The chain combines TRBV7-2 with TRBJ2-3; 16 nucleotides match TRBD2. Trimming cost V 6 bases and J 3 bases; bases outside gene matches: 3. Germline CDR1 and CDR2: SGHTA and FQGNSA. This CDR3 contains 16 residues. Combining the CDR3 with reference TRBV7-2 and TRBJ2-3 gives the whole variable domain GAGVSQSPSNKVTEKGKDVELRCDPISGHTALYWYRQSLGQGLEFLIYFQGNSAPDKSGLPSDRFSAERTGGSVSTLTIQRTQQEDSAVYLCASRPGLAGGTDTQYFGPGTRLTVL.

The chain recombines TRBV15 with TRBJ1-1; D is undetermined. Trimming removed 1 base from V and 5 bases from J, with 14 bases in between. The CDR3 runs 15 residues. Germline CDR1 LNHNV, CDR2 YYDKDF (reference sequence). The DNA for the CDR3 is TGTGCCACCAGCAGAGGAGGACTCACGGAGACTGAAGCTTTCTTT. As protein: CATSRGGLTETEAFF.

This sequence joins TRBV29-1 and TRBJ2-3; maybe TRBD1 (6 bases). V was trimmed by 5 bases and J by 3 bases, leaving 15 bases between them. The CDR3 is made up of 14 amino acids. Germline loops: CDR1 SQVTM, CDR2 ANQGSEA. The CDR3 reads CSVYREPLTDTQYF. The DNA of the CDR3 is TGCAGCGTTTACAGGGAACCTTTAACAGATACGCAGTATTTT.

In DNA form, the CDR3 reads TGCGCCAGCAGCCTGACACTCATGAACACTGAAGCTTTCTTT. It is translated as CASSLTLMNTEAFF. This chain joins TRBV4-1 and TRBJ1-1, with D hard to call. The length of the CDR3 is 14 residues. Trimming pared 4 bases from V and 0 bases from J, leaving 9 bases between. Germline CDR1 and CDR2: MGHRA and YSYEKL.

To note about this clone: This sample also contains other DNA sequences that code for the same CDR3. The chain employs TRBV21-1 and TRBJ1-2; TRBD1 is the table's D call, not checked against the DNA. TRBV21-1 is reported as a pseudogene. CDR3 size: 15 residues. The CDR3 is CASSKGQGTANGYTF. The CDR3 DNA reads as TGTGCCAGCAGCAAAGGACAGGGGACCGCGAATGGCTACACCTTC.

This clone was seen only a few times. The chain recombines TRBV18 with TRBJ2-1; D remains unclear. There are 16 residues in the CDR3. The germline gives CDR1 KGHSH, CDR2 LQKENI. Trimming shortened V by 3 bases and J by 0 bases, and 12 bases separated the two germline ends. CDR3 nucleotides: TGTGCCAGCTCACCCCTTGTACAAAGCTCCTACAATGAGCAGTTCTTC. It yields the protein CASSPLVQSSYNEQFF.

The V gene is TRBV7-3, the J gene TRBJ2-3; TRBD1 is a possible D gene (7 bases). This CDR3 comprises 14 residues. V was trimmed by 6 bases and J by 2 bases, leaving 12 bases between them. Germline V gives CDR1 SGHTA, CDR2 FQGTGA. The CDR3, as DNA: TGTGCCAGCAGTCTCAGGGGGGCCACAGATACGCAGTATTTT. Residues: CASSLRGATDTQYF.

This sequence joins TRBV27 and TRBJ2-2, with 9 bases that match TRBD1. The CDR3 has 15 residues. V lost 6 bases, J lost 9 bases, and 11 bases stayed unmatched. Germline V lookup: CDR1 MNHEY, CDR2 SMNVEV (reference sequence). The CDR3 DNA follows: TGTGCCAGCAGGTCCGACAGGGGGGGGTCCCGGGAGCTGTTTTTT. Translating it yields CASRSDRGGSRELFF.

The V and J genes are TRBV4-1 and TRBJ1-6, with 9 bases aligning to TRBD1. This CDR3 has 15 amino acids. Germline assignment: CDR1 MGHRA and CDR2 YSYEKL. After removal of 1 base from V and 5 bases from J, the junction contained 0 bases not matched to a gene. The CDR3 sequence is CASSQGQGDNSPLHF. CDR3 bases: TGCGCCAGCAGCCAAGGACAGGGGGATAATTCACCCCTCCACTTT.